The 10 T cell receptor beta chains in this list originate from one sample, sequenced in a study of blood T cell repertoires in COVID-19. Sequencing used immunoSEQ multiplex PCR; TCRdb keeps in-frame clones, though not all of them. The table records around 200,000 clones, roughly 80% of them present only once. The source material was peripheral blood. These receptors were taken from a woman aged 45-65 years with acute or convalescent COVID-19.

The chain uses TRBV9 and TRBJ2-3; a weak D match, TRBD2 (6 bases). There are 16 residues in the CDR3. Germline V gives CDR1 SGDLS, CDR2 YYNGEE. V was cut by 3 bases and J by 0 bases, with 14 bases left in between. CDR3 sequence reads: CASSEGTLLSTDTQYF. DNA for the CDR3: TGTGCCAGCAGCGAGGGGACTCTACTCAGCACAGATACGCAGTATTTT.

This clone was counted between two and nine times. V is TRBV19 and J is TRBJ1-6; 9 nucleotides match TRBD1. Germline trimming cut 4 bases from V and 7 bases from J; bases unmatched to any gene: 8. Germline assignment: CDR1 LNHDA and CDR2 SQIVND (reference sequence). This CDR3 contains 16 residues. CDR3 bases: TGTGCCAGTAGTAACCAACAGGGGGCGCAGAATTCACCCCTCCACTTT. This gives the protein CASSNQQGAQNSPLHF.

This sequence joins TRBV9 and TRBJ2-3; 11 positions agree with TRBD2. V gave up 5 bases and J gave up 5 bases; unmatched junction bases: 13. CDR1 SGDLS and CDR2 YYNGEE come from the germline V gene. The CDR3 consists of 17 residues. The CDR3 DNA follows: TGTGCCAGCAGTCCTTACCTACTAGCGGGAGTGGGAGATACGCAGTATTTT. This translates into CASSPYLLAGVGDTQYF. The full variable domain, with the rest looked up from reference TRBV9 and TRBJ2-3, is DSGVTQTPKHLITATGQRVTLRCSPRSGDLSVYWYQQSLDQGLQFLIQYYNGEERAKGNILERFSAQQFPDLHSELNLSSLELGDSALYFCASSPYLLAGVGDTQYFGPGTRLTVL.

In its sample, this clone was seen a few times. This chain links TRBV19 with TRBJ1-5, with TRBD1 as a possible D gene (5 bases). Trimming left V 3 bases short and J 3 bases short, with 15 bases between. Per the germline V gene, CDR1 is LNHDA and CDR2 is SQIVND (reference sequence). The CDR3 extends over 16 amino acids. This CDR3 reads CASSIWGGSFNQPQHF. The CDR3 DNA is TGTGCCAGTAGTATTTGGGGGGGATCTTTCAATCAGCCCCAGCATTTT.

This clone was seen a few times. The chain carries TRBV5-1 and TRBJ1-4; no reliable D call. CDR1 is SGHRS and CDR2 is YFSETQ in the germline V gene. There are 14 residues in the CDR3. V dropped 2 bases and J dropped 8 bases, with 13 bases sitting between them. CDR3 amino acids: CASSFNREGEKLFF. The CDR3 DNA is TGCGCCAGCAGCTTCAACAGAGAAGGCGAAAAACTGTTTTTT.

On this clone: At one boundary the junction diverges from the germline segment, which might be a read error. V and J are TRBV30 and TRBJ2-7; TRBD1 aligns across 9 bases. The V gene's germline CDR1 is GTSNPN and CDR2 SVGIG (reference sequence). This CDR3 spans 13 amino acids. CDR3: CAWTSIAGTGLLF. CDR3 bases: TGTGCCTGGACTTCGATAGCCGGGACAGGGCTACTTTTC.

This chain links TRBV6-5 with TRBJ2-1, with D unresolved. The CDR3 is 13 amino acids. V lost 4 bases and J lost 9, with 13 bases in between. CDR1 MNHEY and CDR2 SVGAGI come from the germline V gene. The DNA of the CDR3 is TGTGCCAGCAGTTCTAGGCGTAGCAGTGAGCAGTTCTTC. It is translated as CASSSRRSSEQFF.

The sample holds a few counts of this clone. The chain combines TRBV10-3 with TRBJ1-5, with TRBD1 as a possible D gene (6 bases). Trimming removed 3 bases at V and 7 bases at J, with 13 bases between. This CDR3 region has 14 residues. In germline, CDR1 is ENHRY, CDR2 SYGVKD. CDR3 in amino acids: CAISDQGLDQPQHF. CDR3 bases: TGTGCCATCAGTGACCAGGGGCTGGACCAGCCCCAGCATTTT.

The chain carries TRBV7-2 and TRBJ1-5; TRBD1 is a possible D gene (6 bases). The CDR3 is 15 residues long. V dropped 1 base and J dropped 8 bases, with 15 bases sitting between them. The germline CDR1 and CDR2 sequences are SGHTA and FQGNSA. As DNA, the CDR3 is TGTGCCAGCAGCTTAGATTGGGCAGGGGAAAAGCCCCAGCATTTT. Translating it yields CASSLDWAGEKPQHF.

This rearrangement joins TRBV5-6 to TRBJ2-3; D is perhaps TRBD2 (5 bases). The germline V gene encodes CDR1 SGHDT and CDR2 YYEEEE. V was shortened by 3 bases and J by 3 bases, with 14 bases between the two germline ends. CDR3 size: 15 residues. In DNA form, the CDR3 reads TGTGCCAGCAGCTCCCTAGCTCTGGGGACAGATACGCAGTATTTT. It encodes CASSSLALGTDTQYF. Combining the CDR3 with reference TRBV5-6 and TRBJ2-3 gives the whole variable domain DAGVTQSPTHLIKTRGQQVTLRCSPKSGHDTVSWYQQALGQGPQFIFQYYEEEERQRGNFPDRFSGHQFPNYSSELNVNALLLGDSALYLCASSSLALGTDTQYFGPGTRLTVL.